This TCR beta chain was captured in a study of cytomegalovirus exposure and HLA in healthy donors. Vbeta (60) and Jbeta (13) primers were used in the PCR. Method: immunoSEQ multiplex PCR; TCRdb's copy keeps in-frame clones and lacks some. The table has approximately 170,000 clones, about 72% seen once. This CDR3 is built from 15 residues. CDR1 and CDR2 from the germline V gene are MNHEY and SVGAGI. V shed 6 bases and J shed 0 bases, with 14 bases lying between them. Sequences were obtained from PBMCs. V and J are TRBV6-5 and TRBJ1-1; possibly TRBD1 for D (6 bases). The sequence was collected from a girl between 10 and 17 years old in good health and CMV-seronegative. The CDR3 region is CASRISGALNTEAFF. DNA of the CDR3: TGTGCCAGCAGAATCTCAGGGGCCTTGAACACTGAAGCTTTCTTT.